This T cell receptor (beta chain) was recovered during a study of blood T cell repertoires in COVID-19 (TCRdb year 2020). General notes on the study: Samples from collaborators originated in the United States, Italy and Spain and spanned both the acute and convalescent phases of COVID-19. The material from the prospective study consisted of cDNA or gDNA derived from T cells, B-cell-depleted T cells, or PBMCs. HLA class I and class II types, where available, came from metadata supplied by the sample provider rather than from assay-based typing. The repertoires were made available in a free public database intended to serve as a resource for research on the immune response to SARS-CoV-2. The samples were drawn from the first 160 participants of the ongoing ImmuneRACE study and from under 1,500 subjects provided by 6 global collaborators. Subjects who had been exposed to COVID-19, were actively infected with it, or had recovered from it provided the deeply sampled blood TCRbeta repertoires that made up the dataset. Sample metadata almost always included a de-identified subject ID, COVID-19 status, age in years and sex.

Each collaborating institution followed its own protocols to collect whole blood in K2EDTA tubes. For TCRbeta analysis, collaborator samples were shipped as frozen whole blood, as isolated PBMCs, or as DNA extracted from either sample type. Broad study findings and their caveats: The amount of clinical and demographic metadata varied by source and participant and was provided uncurated.

The CDR3 holds 14 amino acids from the cysteine to the phenylalanine. Of all the DNA, just the CDR3 is kept, 42 bases in frame from base 1. V loses 6 bases of germline sequence and J loses 7 bases, and the interval between the two ends is 13 bases. For CDR1 and CDR2, the germline V gene lists ENHRY and SYGVKD. TCRbeta CDR3 regions were amplified from genomic DNA by means of the immunoSEQ Assay, a bias-controlled multiplex PCR. Per the authors' processing: Within the assay, amplification of reference gene primers was used to estimate how many nucleated cells each sample contained. Sequence reads were collapsed and filtered to measure the absolute abundance of every unique TCRbeta CDR3 rearrangement. For each sample, productive Simpson clonality was calculated as the square root of Simpson's diversity index over productive rearrangements. The table was pulled from immuneACCESS by TCRdb, which kept in-frame rearrangements only. Such tables lose some clones; where checked, under half of the loss comes from unresolved V genes, and the rest has no known cause. V, J and clone size were drawn from that table, and D and trimming were deduced from the DNA. Present in this sample are about 120,000 clones, 80% to 90% of which were seen just once. Of the sample, 0.88% is held by the ten largest clones.

A remark on this clone: Its binding antigen is unknown. No quality values exist for individual bases; no much larger clone is one base distant.

What was sequenced was peripheral blood. The clonotype comes from a woman aged 45-60 years with active or convalescent COVID-19. Here the chain combines TRBV10-3 and TRBJ1-6; the D segment could be TRBD1, given 5 matching bases. The sequence in DNA is TGTGCCATCAGCGCCGACAGCTTAAATTCACCCCTCCACTTT. Translated, this gives CAISADSLNSPLHF.